One sample yielded the 8 T cell receptor beta chains listed below, sequenced in a study of blood T cell repertoires in COVID-19. Using immunoSEQ multiplex PCR, the repertoire was profiled, and TCRdb retains in-frame clones only, with some absent. The table includes roughly 200,000 clones, about 87% detected once. Sequencing was performed on peripheral blood. The receptors stem from a man between 65 and 85 years old with acute or convalescent COVID-19.

The chain links TRBV2 to TRBJ2-2; D unresolved. Trimming left V 4 bases short and J 5 bases short, with 8 bases between. The length of the CDR3 is 13 residues. Germline values: CDR1 SNHLY, CDR2 FYNNEI. CDR3 protein: CASSAQITGELFF. Written as DNA, the CDR3 is TGTGCCAGCAGTGCGCAGATTACCGGGGAGCTGTTTTTT.

The V and J genes are TRBV5-1 and TRBJ1-1, with 8 positions matching TRBD1. Germline CDR1 reads SGHRS; CDR2 reads YFSETQ. This CDR3 is 16 amino acids long. J gave up 1 base and V 4 bases, and 9 bases lay outside the gene matches. Here the CDR3 reads CASSPTGGGGNTEAFF. DNA for the CDR3: TGCGCCAGCAGCCCAACAGGGGGAGGTGGGAACACTGAAGCTTTCTTT.

This clone was detected only a few times. The chain uses TRBV27 and TRBJ2-7; TRBD2 aligns across 7 bases. CDR3 length: 16 amino acids. The V gene end was trimmed by 0 bases and the J gene end by 6 bases; junction bases not matched to a gene: 11. Germline CDR1 and CDR2: MNHEY and SMNVEV (reference sequence). This CDR3 is CASSLSRAGSGGEQYF. In DNA, the CDR3 is TGTGCCAGCAGTTTATCGAGGGCGGGGTCGGGGGGCGAGCAGTACTTC.

The chain couples TRBV6-2 or TRBV6-3 to TRBJ1-1, with TRBD1 matching over 9 bases. The V gene's germline CDR1 is MNHEY and CDR2 SVGEGT. This CDR3 spans 13 amino acids. V was pared by 6 bases and J by 10 bases, with 9 bases of the junction left unmatched. The CDR3, as DNA: TGTGCCAGCAGCCGACAGGCGGACAGGGGAGCTTTCTTT. The encoded protein is CASSRQADRGAFF.

The CDR3, as DNA: TGTGCCAGCAGCTCCAGAGGGGGATCCTACGAGCAGTACTTC. This sequence encodes CASSSRGGSYEQYF. The chain carries TRBV5-4 and TRBJ2-7; TRBD1 is a possible D gene (6 bases). This CDR3 is 14 amino acids long. CDR1 SGHNT and CDR2 YYREEE come from the germline V gene (reference sequence). Trimming removed 3 bases at V and 1 base at J, with 11 bases between.

The V gene is TRBV7-3, the J gene TRBJ2-3, with TRBD1 identical over 8 bases. V was clipped by 1 base and J by 6 bases; unmatched bases: 9. CDR1 and CDR2 (germline): SGHTA, FQGTGA. The CDR3 is made up of 16 amino acids. The CDR3 DNA reads as TGTGCCAGCAGCTTAAGTGGTCAGGGGGCGGGGGATACGCAGTATTTT. Translated: CASSLSGQGAGDTQYF.

This clone was recorded once. The J gene is TRBJ2-7, the V gene TRBV7-9, with 7 bases fitting TRBD1. J was trimmed by 7 bases and V by 5 bases; bases with no gene match: 11. Germline V gene lookup returns CDR1 SEHNR and CDR2 FQNEAQ (reference sequence). This CDR3 is 14 amino acids long. The CDR3 sequence is CASSPQGTAREQYF. CDR3 in DNA: TGTGCCAGCAGCCCGCAAGGGACAGCTCGGGAGCAGTACTTC.

The table lists this clone with a few counts. The CDR3 sequence: CASSLGGAANEKLFF. Written as DNA, the CDR3 is TGTGCCAGCAGCTTAGGGGGGGCGGCTAATGAAAAACTGTTTTTT. The gene calls are TRBV13 and TRBJ1-4; perhaps TRBD1 as D (6 bases). The CDR3 is 15 residues long. The germline gives CDR1 PRHDT, CDR2 FYEKMQ (reference sequence). Deletions cut 0 bases from V and 3 bases from J, with 8 bases between.